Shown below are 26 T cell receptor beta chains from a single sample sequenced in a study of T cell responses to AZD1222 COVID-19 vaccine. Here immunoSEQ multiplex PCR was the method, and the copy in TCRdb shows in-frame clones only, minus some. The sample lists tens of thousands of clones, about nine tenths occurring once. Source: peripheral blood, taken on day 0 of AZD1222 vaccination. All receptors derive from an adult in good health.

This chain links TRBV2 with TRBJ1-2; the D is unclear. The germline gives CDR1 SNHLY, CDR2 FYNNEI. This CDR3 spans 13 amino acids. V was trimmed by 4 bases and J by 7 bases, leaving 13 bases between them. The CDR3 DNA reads TGTGCCAGCAGTGGACGGGAGGGCTCTGGCTACACCTTC. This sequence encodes CASSGREGSGYTF.

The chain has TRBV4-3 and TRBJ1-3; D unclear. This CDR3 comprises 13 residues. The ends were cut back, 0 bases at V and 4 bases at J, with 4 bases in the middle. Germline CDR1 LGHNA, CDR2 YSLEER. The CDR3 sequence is CASSQDGGNTIYF. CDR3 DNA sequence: TGCGCCAGCAGCCAAGATGGAGGAAACACCATATATTTT.

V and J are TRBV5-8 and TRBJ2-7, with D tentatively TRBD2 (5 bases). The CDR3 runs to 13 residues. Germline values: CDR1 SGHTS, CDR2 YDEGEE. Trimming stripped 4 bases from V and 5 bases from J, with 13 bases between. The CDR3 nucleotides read TGTGCCAGCAGCCCCCTAGCCCATCACGAGCAGTACTTC. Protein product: CASSPLAHHEQYF.

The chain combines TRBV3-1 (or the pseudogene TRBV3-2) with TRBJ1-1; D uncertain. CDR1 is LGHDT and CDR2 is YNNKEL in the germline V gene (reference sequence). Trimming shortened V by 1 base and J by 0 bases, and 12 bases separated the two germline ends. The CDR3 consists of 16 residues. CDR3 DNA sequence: TGTGCCAGCAGCCAAGGTCCCCTTTCCGTGAACACTGAAGCTTTCTTT. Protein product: CASSQGPLSVNTEAFF.

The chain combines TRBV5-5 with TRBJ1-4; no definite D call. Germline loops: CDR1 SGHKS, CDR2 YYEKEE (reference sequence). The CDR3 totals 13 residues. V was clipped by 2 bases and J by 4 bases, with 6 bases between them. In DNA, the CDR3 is TGTGCCAGCAGCTTCACCGATAATGAAAAACTGTTTTTT. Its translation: CASSFTDNEKLFF.

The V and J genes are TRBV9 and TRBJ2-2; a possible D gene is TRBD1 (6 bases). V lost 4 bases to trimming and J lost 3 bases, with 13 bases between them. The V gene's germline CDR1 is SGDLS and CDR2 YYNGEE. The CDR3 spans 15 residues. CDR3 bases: TGTGCCAGCAGCCCCATGCCAGGGGACACCGGGGAGCTGTTTTTT. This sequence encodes CASSPMPGDTGELFF.

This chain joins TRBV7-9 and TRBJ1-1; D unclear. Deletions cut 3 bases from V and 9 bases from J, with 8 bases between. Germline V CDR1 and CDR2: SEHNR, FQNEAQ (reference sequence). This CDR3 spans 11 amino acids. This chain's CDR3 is CASSLERQAFF. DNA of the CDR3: TGTGCCAGCAGCTTGGAGAGGCAAGCTTTCTTT.

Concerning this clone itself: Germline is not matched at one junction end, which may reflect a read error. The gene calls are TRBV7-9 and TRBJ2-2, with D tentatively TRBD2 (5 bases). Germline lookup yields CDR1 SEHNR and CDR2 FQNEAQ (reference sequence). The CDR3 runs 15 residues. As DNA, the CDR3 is TGTGCCAGCAGGTTAGGAGGACTGAACACCGGGGAGCTGTTTTTT. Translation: CASRLGGLNTGELFF.

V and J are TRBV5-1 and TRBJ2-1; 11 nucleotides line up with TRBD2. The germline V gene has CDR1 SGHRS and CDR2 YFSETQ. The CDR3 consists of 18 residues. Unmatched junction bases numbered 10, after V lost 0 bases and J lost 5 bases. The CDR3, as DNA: TGCGCCAGCAGCTTGGGAGGGTGGTCGACTAGCGGGAACAATGAGCAGTTCTTC. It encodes CASSLGGWSTSGNNEQFF.

The CDR3 DNA reads as TGTGCCAGCACCGAACGGACAGGGGGCGATCAGCCCCAGCATTTT. Its translation is CASTERTGGDQPQHF. The chain recombines TRBV6-5 with TRBJ1-5; TRBD1 aligns across 11 bases. The CDR3 is 15 amino acids. The V gene end was trimmed by 7 bases and the J gene end by 5 bases; junction bases not matched to a gene: 7. CDR1 is MNHEY and CDR2 is SVGAGI in the germline V gene.

The CDR3 sequence is CASSYGFGAGGIQETQYF. In DNA form, the CDR3 reads TGTGCCAGCAGTTACGGGTTCGGAGCGGGAGGGATCCAAGAGACCCAGTACTTC. The chain is built from TRBV6-2 or TRBV6-3 and TRBJ2-5; 10 nucleotides align to TRBD2. Germline V gene lookup returns CDR1 MNHEY and CDR2 SVGEGT. This CDR3 spans 18 amino acids. The V gene end was trimmed by 2 bases and the J gene end by 1 base; junction bases not matched to a gene: 10.

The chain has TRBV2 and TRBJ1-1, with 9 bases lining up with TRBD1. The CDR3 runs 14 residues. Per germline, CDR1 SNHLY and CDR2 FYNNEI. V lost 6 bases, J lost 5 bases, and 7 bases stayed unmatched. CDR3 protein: CASRDLQGATEAFF. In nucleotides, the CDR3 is TGTGCCAGCAGAGACTTACAGGGGGCAACTGAAGCTTTCTTT.

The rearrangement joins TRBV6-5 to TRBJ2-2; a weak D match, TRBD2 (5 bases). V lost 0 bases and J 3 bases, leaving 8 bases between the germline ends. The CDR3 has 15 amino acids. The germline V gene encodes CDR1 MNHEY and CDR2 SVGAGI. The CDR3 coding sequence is TGTGCCAGCAGTTACTCTGCGGGTTACACCGGGGAGCTGTTTTTT. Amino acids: CASSYSAGYTGELFF.

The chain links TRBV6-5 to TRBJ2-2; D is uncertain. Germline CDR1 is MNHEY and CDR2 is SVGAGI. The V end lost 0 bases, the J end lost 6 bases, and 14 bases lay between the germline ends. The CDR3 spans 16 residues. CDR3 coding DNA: TGTGCCAGCAGTTACTCTCTGGGGAATCACGCCGGGGAGCTGTTTTTT. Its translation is CASSYSLGNHAGELFF.

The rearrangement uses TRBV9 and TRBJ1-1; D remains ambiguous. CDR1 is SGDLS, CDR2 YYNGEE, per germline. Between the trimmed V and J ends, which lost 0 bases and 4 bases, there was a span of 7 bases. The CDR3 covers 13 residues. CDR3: CASSVAQTTEAFF. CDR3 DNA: TGTGCCAGCAGCGTAGCTCAAACCACTGAAGCTTTCTTT.

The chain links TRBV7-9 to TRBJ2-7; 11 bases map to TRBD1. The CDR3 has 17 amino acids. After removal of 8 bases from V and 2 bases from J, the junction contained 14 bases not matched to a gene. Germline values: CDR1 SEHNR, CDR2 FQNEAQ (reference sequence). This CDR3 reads CASGGGQGVTRTYEQYF. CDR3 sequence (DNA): TGTGCCAGCGGCGGGGGACAGGGGGTAACTCGGACCTACGAGCAGTACTTC.

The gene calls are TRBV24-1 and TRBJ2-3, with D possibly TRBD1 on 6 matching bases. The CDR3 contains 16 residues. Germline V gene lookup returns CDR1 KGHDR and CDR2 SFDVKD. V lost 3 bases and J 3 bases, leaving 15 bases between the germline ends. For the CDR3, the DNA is TGTGCCACCAGTGATCCCAAAGGGGGAGAAACAGATACGCAGTATTTT. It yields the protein CATSDPKGGETDTQYF.

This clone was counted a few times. Here the CDR3 DNA reads TGTGCCAGCAGCCGGTTCCACCCCACAGATACGCAGTATTTT. Translating it yields CASSRFHPTDTQYF. The J gene is TRBJ2-3, the V gene TRBV7-8; no definite D call. Germline lookup yields CDR1 SGHVS and CDR2 FQNEAQ. Trimming took 5 bases from V and 2 from J, leaving 11 bases between them. This CDR3 contains 14 residues. Filled out from reference TRBV7-8 and TRBJ2-3, the complete variable domain reads GAGVSQSPRYKVAKRGQDVALRCDPISGHVSLFWYQQALGQGPEFLTYFQNEAQLDKSGLPSDRFFAERPEGSVSTLKIQRTQQEDSAVYLCASSRFHPTDTQYFGPGTRLTVL.

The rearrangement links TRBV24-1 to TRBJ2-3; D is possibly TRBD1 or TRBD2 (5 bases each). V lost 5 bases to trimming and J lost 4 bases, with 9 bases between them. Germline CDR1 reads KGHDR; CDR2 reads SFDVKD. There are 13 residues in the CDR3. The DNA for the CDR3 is TGTGCCACCAGTGTCCAGGGAGCAGATACGCAGTATTTT. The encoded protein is CATSVQGADTQYF.

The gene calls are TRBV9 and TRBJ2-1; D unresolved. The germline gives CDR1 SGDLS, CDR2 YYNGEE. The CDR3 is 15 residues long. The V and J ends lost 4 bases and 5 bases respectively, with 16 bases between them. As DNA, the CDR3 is TGTGCCAGCAGCCCAAGAATCGACCCTCACAATGAGCAGTTCTTC. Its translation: CASSPRIDPHNEQFF.

CDR3 sequence: CASSVVGSADTQYF. The CDR3 DNA sequence: TGTGCCAGCAGCGTAGTTGGGTCGGCAGATACGCAGTATTTT. The chain links TRBV9 to TRBJ2-3; no firm D call. The ends were cut back, 0 bases at V and 4 bases at J, with 9 bases in the middle. CDR3 size: 14 residues. Germline CDR1 SGDLS, CDR2 YYNGEE.

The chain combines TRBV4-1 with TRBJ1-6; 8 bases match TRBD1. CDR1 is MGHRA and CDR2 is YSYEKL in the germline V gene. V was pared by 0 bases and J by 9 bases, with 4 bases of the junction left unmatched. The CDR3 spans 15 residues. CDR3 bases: TGCGCCAGCAGCCAAGAGGACAGGGTGGGTTCACCCCTCCACTTT. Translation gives CASSQEDRVGSPLHF.

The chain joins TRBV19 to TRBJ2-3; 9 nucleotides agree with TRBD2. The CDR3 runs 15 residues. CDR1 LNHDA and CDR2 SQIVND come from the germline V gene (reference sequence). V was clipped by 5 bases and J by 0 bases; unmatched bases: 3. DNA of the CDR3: TGTGCCAGTAGTCGAGCGGGGGGCAGCACAGATACGCAGTATTTT. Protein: CASSRAGGSTDTQYF.

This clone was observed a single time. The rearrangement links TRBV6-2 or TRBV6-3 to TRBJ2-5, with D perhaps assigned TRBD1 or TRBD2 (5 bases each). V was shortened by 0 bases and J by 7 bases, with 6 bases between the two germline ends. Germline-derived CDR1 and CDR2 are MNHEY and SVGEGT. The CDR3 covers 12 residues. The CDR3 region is CASSYSRGTQYF. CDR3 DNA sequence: TGTGCCAGCAGTTACTCGAGGGGGACCCAGTACTTC.

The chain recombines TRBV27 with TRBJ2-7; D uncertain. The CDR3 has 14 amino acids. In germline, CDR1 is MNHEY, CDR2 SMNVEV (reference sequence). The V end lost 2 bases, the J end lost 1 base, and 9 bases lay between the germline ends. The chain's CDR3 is CASSLIGSSYEQYF. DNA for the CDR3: TGTGCCAGCAGTTTAATAGGGTCTTCCTACGAGCAGTACTTC.

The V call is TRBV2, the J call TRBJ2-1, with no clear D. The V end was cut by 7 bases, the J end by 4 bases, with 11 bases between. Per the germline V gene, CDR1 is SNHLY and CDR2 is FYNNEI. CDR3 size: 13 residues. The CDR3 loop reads CASNPVLYNEQFF. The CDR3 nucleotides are TGTGCCAGCAACCCGGTTTTATACAATGAGCAGTTCTTC.